The T cell receptor beta chain under discussion was sequenced for a study of cytomegalovirus exposure and HLA in healthy donors. 60 Vbeta and 13 Jbeta primers were used in PCR. Study processing details: As a later analysis found, there were 70 million to 100 million unique TCR beta chains, of which roughly 11 million were shared. Repertoires were generated with immunoSEQ multiplex PCR, while TCRdb's copy carries only in-frame clones and drops some. V and J calls plus clone size are reproduced from that table; the DNA served to infer D and trimming. Counted here are some 170,000 clones, roughly 80% occurring once; the ten biggest clones make up 7%. The germline V and J ends were trimmed by 1 base and 2 bases, with 7 bases remaining between them. The length of the CDR3 is 14 residues. Germline lookup yields CDR1 SEHNR and CDR2 FQNEAQ (reference sequence).

V gene TRBV7-9 combines with J gene TRBJ2-3, with D hard to call. The TCR originated in a woman under 40 in good health and CMV-seropositive. Sequencing was carried out using PBMCs. CDR3 sequence: CASSLGQNTDTQYF. In DNA form, the CDR3 reads TGTGCCAGCAGCTTAGGTCAGAACACAGATACGCAGTATTTT.